The subject of this entry is one T cell receptor (beta chain). This record comes from a study of blood T cell repertoires in COVID-19. Study-level background: The United States, Italy and Spain were the sources of the acute and convalescent COVID-19 samples. From T cells, B-cell-depleted T cells, or PBMCs came the material, which was cDNA or gDNA.

Participants, about 18 to 89 years old, spanned around 25 US areas. The CDR3 is 13 residues long. Germline loops: CDR1 MNHNY, CDR2 SVGAGI (reference sequence). V was pared by 7 bases and J by 7 bases, with 13 bases between. Method: immunoSEQ multiplex PCR; TCRdb's copy keeps in-frame clones and lacks some. The sample records around 200,000 clones, approximately 80% being singletons. This chain connects TRBV6-6 to TRBJ1-4; D may be TRBD1 (5 bases). The specimen was PBMCs or T cells enriched from blood (not recorded which). The clonotype was recovered from a man in his forties who had recovered from COVID-19. DNA of the CDR3: TGTGCCAGCAAATCACAGGCACGTGAAAAACTGTTTTTT. It encodes CASKSQAREKLFF.